This T cell receptor beta chain emerged from a study of blood T cell repertoires in COVID-19. Study summary: The United States, Italy and Spain supplied acute and convalescent COVID-19 samples.

Those enrolled, adults aged roughly 18 to 89 years, came from some 23 US areas. Participants' own reports of clinical history determined their cohort assignment. Cohort 3 donors were reported recovered after two negative PCRs, clearance, or symptom resolution. CDR1 is SGDLS, CDR2 YYNGEE, per germline. V was shortened by 4 bases and J by 6 bases, with 17 bases between the two germline ends. This CDR3 is 15 amino acids long. The repertoire was sequenced with immunoSEQ multiplex PCR; TCRdb's copy has only in-frame clones and lacks some. This table holds under 300,000 clones, 80% to 90% found once. The chain links TRBV9 to TRBJ2-1, with D possibly being TRBD1 (5 bases). The sample consisted of PBMCs or T cells enriched from blood (not recorded which). This sequence was found in a man aged 40-49 years who had recovered from COVID-19. The CDR3 bases are TGTGCCAGCAGCCTTAACGGCAGGGCGATCAATGAGCAGTTCTTC. Amino acids: CASSLNGRAINEQFF.